The 12 T cell receptor beta chains below come from one sample, sequenced in a study of T cell repertoires in cytomegalovirus infection. Each CDR3 protein is one row after TCRdb ran MiXCR on the reads. This sample has 680,000 or so distinct CDR3 sequences, with roughly 35% found just once. The source material was PBMCs. These receptors all stem from a human donor in good health (CMV status not recorded). Some clones in this sample may be carry-over from other donors' samples.

Concerning this clonotype: A much larger clone lies one base from this, so it may be a read error. The CDR3: CASSAATGAAKNIKYF. The CDR3 DNA sequence: TGTGCCAGCAGCGCCGCCACAGGCGCCGCCAAAAACATTAAGTACTTC. J is TRBJ2-4 and V is TRBV7-6, with D possibly matching TRBD1 (5 bases). In germline, CDR1 is SGHVS, CDR2 FNYEAQ. The CDR3 runs to 16 residues.

This chain links TRBV27 with TRBJ1-5; perhaps TRBD1 as D (6 bases). V lost 5 bases and J lost 2, with 16 bases in between. Germline V gene sequence: CDR1 MNHEY, CDR2 SMNVEV (reference sequence). This CDR3 comprises 16 residues. The CDR3 here is CASSPPGQWGNQPQHF. As DNA, the CDR3 is TGTGCCAGCAGTCCACCGGGACAATGGGGCAATCAGCCCCAGCATTTT.

Concerning this clonotype: One junction end does not reproduce the germline sequence, and a read error may be involved. CDR3 loop: CASSLEAGSSGANVLTF. In nucleotides, the CDR3 is TGTGCCAGCAGCTTGGAAGCGGGGAGCTCTGGGGCCAACGTCCTGACTTTC. The rearrangement links TRBV5-3 to TRBJ2-6; 7 bases agree with TRBD2. TRBV5-3 is an ORF for which the function is uncertain. This CDR3 region has 17 residues.

The chain has TRBV28 and TRBJ2-4, with TRBD1 matching 9 bases. The J segment lost 1 base and the V segment lost 5 bases, leaving 12 bases of the junction unmatched. The CDR3 is 18 residues long. CDR1 is MDHEN and CDR2 is SYDVKM in the germline V gene. DNA of the CDR3: TGTGCCAGCAGTAGGCCGGGACAGGGCATTGTGGCCAAAAACATTCAGTACTTC. It specifies CASSRPGQGIVAKNIQYF.

The rearrangement links TRBV4-1 to TRBJ2-2; D is unclear. The CDR3 runs to 13 residues. V shed 4 bases and J shed 7 bases, with 10 bases lying between them. Germline V gives CDR1 MGHRA, CDR2 YSYEKL. In DNA form, the CDR3 reads TGCGCCAGCAGCCCCGAGATGATCGGGGAGCTGTTTTTT. Translating it yields CASSPEMIGELFF.

The genes are TRBV7-6 and TRBJ1-4; TRBD1 is a possible D gene (6 bases). V lost 0 bases and J lost 8, with 16 bases in between. Germline lookup yields CDR1 SGHVS and CDR2 FNYEAQ. The CDR3 consists of 16 residues. The CDR3 nucleotides are TGTGCCAGCAGCTTAGCGGTGGGGGGGGCAGGCGAAAAACTGTTTTTT. This sequence encodes CASSLAVGGAGEKLFF.

The V call is TRBV3-1, the J call TRBJ1-1; D uncertain. The CDR3 has 13 amino acids. The germline V gene encodes CDR1 LGHDT and CDR2 YNNKEL (reference sequence). V lost 4 bases to trimming and J lost 7 bases, with 13 bases between them. The CDR3, as DNA: TGTGCCAGCAGCCGAGACCCTGGCGGTGAAGCTTTCTTT. Protein sequence: CASSRDPGGEAFF.

This clonotype was counted only a few times. The CDR3 loop reads CASSGESSYNEQFF. The DNA for the CDR3 is TGTGCCAGCAGCGGAGAGAGCTCCTACAATGAGCAGTTCTTC. V is TRBV6-6 and J is TRBJ2-1; D ambiguous. This CDR3 comprises 14 residues. In germline, CDR1 is MNHNY, CDR2 SVGAGI (reference sequence). V gave up 6 bases and J gave up 0 bases, with 9 bases separating them.

This clonotype was seen a single time. The J gene is TRBJ2-7, the V gene TRBV24-1; TRBD1 matches 10 bases. There are 14 residues in the CDR3. Germline CDR1 and CDR2: KGHDR and SFDVKD. With V trimmed by 6 bases and J by 2 bases, 3 bases remained unmatched. The DNA of the CDR3 is TGTGCCACCAGTCTCGGACAGGGGGCCTACGAGCAGTACTTC. Translation gives CATSLGQGAYEQYF.

The chain joins TRBV6-6 to TRBJ2-7; D is perhaps TRBD1 (6 bases). From germline, CDR1 is MNHNY and CDR2 SVGAGI (reference sequence). CDR3 length: 15 residues. V lost 6 bases, J lost 1 base, and 16 bases lay in between. The DNA of the CDR3 is TGTGCCAGCAGCAGGGCCCATCAGGGGTCCTACGAGCAGTACTTC. It yields the protein CASSRAHQGSYEQYF.

The CDR3 sequence is CASRMDIFTEAFF. The CDR3 nucleotides read TGCGCCAGCAGAATGGACATTTTTACTGAAGCTTTCTTT. This chain links TRBV5-1 with TRBJ1-1; weak D call: TRBD1 (5 bases). Trimming removed 5 bases at V and 5 bases at J, with 13 bases between. This CDR3 contains 13 residues. The germline CDR1 and CDR2 sequences are SGHRS and YFSETQ.

This sequence joins TRBV9 and TRBJ2-2, with D possibly being TRBD1 (7 bases). The CDR3 extends over 13 amino acids. Trimming pared 5 bases from V and 7 bases from J, leaving 12 bases between. Germline CDR1 reads SGDLS; CDR2 reads YYNGEE. The CDR3 reads CASSAGGIGELFF. The CDR3 DNA follows: TGTGCCAGCAGTGCAGGGGGGATCGGGGAGCTGTTTTTT.